This T cell receptor (beta chain) was sequenced in a study of CD8 T cells in ankylosing spondylitis. General study points: A motif of 7 or 8 highly homologous TCR beta variants was seen as apparently characteristic of ankylosing spondylitis blood. Disease-linked clones were reportedly significantly enriched in matched ankylosing spondylitis synovial fluid. Existing reports had already noted some motif variants in reactive arthritis synovial fluid and blood.

TCRdb re-called the 5' RACE reads with MiXCR, one entry per CDR3 protein. The data hold more than 600,000 distinct CDR3 sequences, with around 17% observed a single time. Germline CDR1 reads LGHDT; CDR2 reads YNNKEL (reference sequence). CDR3 size: 12 residues. This clonotype has just a few counts. Its target is not known. Sequence at one end of the junction differs from germline and may be a read error. This clonotype was obtained from a male donor with ankylosing spondylitis. What was sequenced was blood, either unsorted or a sorted T cell fraction (not recorded which). J is TRBJ2-1 and V is TRBV3-1; TRBD1 agrees at 7 bases. As DNA, the CDR3 is TGTGCCAGCACCATAGGACAGGAAAGCTTGGTCTTC. This translates into CASTIGQESLVF.